The next 17 T cell receptor beta chains were all read from a single sample in a study of radiotherapy plus CTLA-4 blockade in lung cancer. Assay: immunoSEQ multiplex PCR; the TCRdb copy retains only in-frame clones and omits some. The sample lists tens of thousands of clones, 75% to 80% seen once, with roughly a quarter in the top ten. The sequencing here drew on peripheral blood, taken from a patient treated with radiotherapy plus ipilimumab. These TCRs come from a human donor with non-small cell lung cancer that progressed on radiotherapy plus ipilimumab.

The V gene is TRBV7-8, the J gene TRBJ2-2, with 10 positions matching TRBD2. Germline CDR1 SGHVS, CDR2 FQNEAQ. This CDR3 comprises 22 residues. V lost 2 bases and J lost 2; bases outside the gene matches: 20. CDR3 in DNA: TGTGCCAGCAGCTTAATTGAGCGAGGGCGGTTAGCGGGGGGAAAAAACACCGGGGAGCTGTTTTTT. This sequence encodes CASSLIERGRLAGGKNTGELFF.

This CDR3 reads CASSRYDRSEGFTF. In DNA form, the CDR3 reads TGTGCCAGCAGCCGATATGACAGATCGGAGGGTTTCACCTTC. The chain carries TRBV7-2 and TRBJ1-2; weak D call: TRBD1 (5 bases). Germline V gene data show CDR1 as SGHTA and CDR2 as FQGNSA. Trimming cost V 5 bases and J 13 bases, with 23 bases left between them. The CDR3 contains 14 residues.

This CDR3 is CASNNGGAGANVLTF. In DNA form, the CDR3 reads TGTGCCAGTAATAATGGGGGGGCTGGGGCCAACGTCCTGACTTTC. This chain connects TRBV19 to TRBJ2-6, with TRBD2 identical over 7 bases. The CDR3 has 15 amino acids. Trimming took 7 bases from V and 2 from J; bases not matched to a gene: 5. Germline V gene data show CDR1 as LNHDA and CDR2 as SQIVND (reference sequence).

The V call is TRBV6-4, the J call TRBJ2-2, with 8 bases lining up with TRBD1. J lost 1 base, V lost 10 bases, and 2 bases had no gene match. The germline CDR1 and CDR2 sequences are MRHNA and SNTAGT. The CDR3 loop spans 13 amino acids. The DNA of the CDR3 is TGTGCCACCGGGACAGGGAACACCGGGGAGCTGTTTTTT. Encoded protein: CATGTGNTGELFF.

This clone showed up just once. The chain recombines TRBV25-1 with TRBJ1-5; TRBD1 is a possible D gene (5 bases). This CDR3 is built from 12 residues. Germline V CDR1 and CDR2: MGHDK, SYGVNS. The germline V and J ends were trimmed by 4 bases and 7 bases, with 8 bases remaining between them. The CDR3 sequence: CASSVGRQPQHF. The CDR3 DNA follows: TGTGCCAGCAGTGTGGGGCGCCAGCCCCAGCATTTT.

The rearrangement uses TRBV10-3 and TRBJ2-1; D remains unclear. The germline V gene has CDR1 ENHRY and CDR2 SYGVKD. The CDR3 has 14 residues. V lost 2 bases and J 2 bases, leaving 7 bases between the germline ends. CDR3 protein: CAISEGPPYNEQFF. The CDR3 nucleotides read TGTGCCATCAGTGAGGGGCCCCCCTACAATGAGCAGTTCTTC.

V is TRBV7-2 and J is TRBJ1-2; no definite D call. The V end was cut by 2 bases, the J end by 3 bases, with 10 bases between. The CDR3 has 14 residues. Germline lookup yields CDR1 SGHTA and CDR2 FQGNSA. CDR3: CASSLSWSDYGYTF. In nucleotides, the CDR3 is TGTGCCAGCAGCTTATCCTGGTCAGACTATGGCTACACCTTC.

This chain uses TRBV9 with TRBJ2-5, with D maybe TRBD2 (5 bases). The length of the CDR3 is 14 residues. Per the germline V gene, CDR1 is SGDLS and CDR2 is YYNGEE. Trimming left V 1 base short and J 5 bases short, with 12 bases between. The CDR3 bases are TGTGCCAGCAGCGTACTAGCCGCTGGGGAGACCCAGTACTTC. Residues: CASSVLAAGETQYF.

This chain connects TRBV7-9 to TRBJ1-2, with a tentative D call TRBD1 (5 bases). The CDR3 sequence is 14 residues long. The germline V gene has CDR1 SEHNR and CDR2 FQNEAQ (reference sequence). Trimming shortened V by 1 base and J by 5 bases, and 11 bases separated the two germline ends. The CDR3 loop reads CASSLEVGQYGYTF. The DNA for the CDR3 is TGTGCCAGCAGCTTAGAAGTCGGACAATATGGCTACACCTTC.

As regards this clone: The same CDR3 is also encoded by other DNA sequences in this sample. V is TRBV6-1 and J is TRBJ2-3, with 7 bases identical to TRBD2. The trim removed 5 bases at V and 0 bases at J, leaving 2 bases unmatched. This CDR3 has 14 residues. Per the germline V gene, CDR1 is MNHNS and CDR2 is SASEGT. CDR3 amino acids: CASSRTSSTDTQYF. CDR3 DNA sequence: TGTGCCAGCAGTCGGACTAGTAGCACAGATACGCAGTATTTT.

This clone has more than one count but fewer than ten. This sequence joins TRBV19 and TRBJ1-6; D is unclear. Trimming took 4 bases from V and 0 from J, leaving 10 bases between them. Per germline, CDR1 LNHDA and CDR2 SQIVND (reference sequence). The CDR3 runs to 16 residues. The CDR3 DNA reads as TGTGCCAGTAGTACGAGCGTCAGCTCCTATAATTCACCCCTCCACTTT. Translating gives CASSTSVSSYNSPLHF.

To note about this clone: The junction and the germline gene differ at one end; a read error may be behind it. The chain's CDR3 is CVSSPGTSTYNEQFF. The DNA for the CDR3 is TGTGTCAGCAGCCCCGGGACTAGCACCTACAATGAGCAGTTCTTC. The rearrangement uses TRBV7-3 and TRBJ2-1, with 9 bases that match TRBD2. This CDR3 has 15 amino acids. Germline CDR1 reads SGHTA; CDR2 reads FQGTGA.

The chain has TRBV15 and TRBJ1-1; D gene unclear. This CDR3 is 15 amino acids long. V lost 1 base and J 6 bases, leaving 15 bases between the germline ends. Germline values: CDR1 LNHNV, CDR2 YYDKDF (reference sequence). CDR3 in DNA: TGTGCCACCAGCAGAGTTTCGGGGATTGGGGCTGAAGCTTTCTTT. The encoded protein is CATSRVSGIGAEAFF. Full variable domain (remainder filled in from reference TRBV15 and TRBJ1-1): DAMVIQNPRYQVTQFGKPVTLSCSQTLNHNVMYWYQQKSSQAPKLLFHYYDKDFNNEADTPDNFQSRRPNTSFCFLDIRSPGLGDTAMYLCATSRVSGIGAEAFFGQGTRLTVV.

The V call is TRBV18, the J call TRBJ1-4; 8 bases fit TRBD1. Losses at the gene ends were 6 bases for V and 1 base for J; bases not matched to a gene: 4. CDR3 length: 15 residues. Looked up from germline, CDR1 is KGHSH and CDR2 is LQKENI. The CDR3 loop reads CASSDRGRTNEKLFF. The CDR3 coding sequence is TGTGCCAGCTCCGACAGGGGACGAACTAATGAAAAACTGTTTTTT.

V is TRBV19 and J is TRBJ1-2, with D possibly TRBD1 on 5 matching bases. This CDR3 spans 13 amino acids. V lost 6 bases to trimming and J lost 0 bases, with 8 bases between them. The germline V gene has CDR1 LNHDA and CDR2 SQIVND (reference sequence). The CDR3 DNA reads as TGTGCCAGTAGGGGGGGAGCTAACTATGGCTACACCTTC. This sequence encodes CASRGGANYGYTF.

V and J are TRBV5-5 and TRBJ2-7; the D is unclear. With 3 bases removed from V and 0 bases from J, the gap between germline ends came to 7 bases. The CDR3 loop spans 13 amino acids. Looked up from germline, CDR1 is SGHKS and CDR2 is YYEKEE (reference sequence). CDR3 in amino acids: CASSSDISYEQYF. CDR3 nucleotides: TGTGCCAGCAGCTCAGACATCTCCTACGAGCAGTACTTC.

This chain uses TRBV5-1 with TRBJ2-5, with 10 bases lining up with TRBD1. Germline CDR1 SGHRS, CDR2 YFSETQ. CDR3 length: 15 amino acids. With 4 bases clipped from V and 4 bases from J, the junction kept 7 bases outside the gene matches. CDR3 amino acids: CASSVTGGPLETQYF. The CDR3 DNA sequence: TGCGCCAGCAGCGTGACAGGGGGCCCTTTAGAGACCCAGTACTTC.